This TCR beta chain stems from a study of OX40 agonist ivuxolimab in advanced cancers. Here immunoSEQ multiplex PCR was the method, and the copy in TCRdb shows in-frame clones only, minus some. The sample shows more than 80,000 clones, around 94% of them seen only once. CDR1 and CDR2 (germline): MNHEY, SMNVEV (reference sequence). V was cut by 2 bases and J by 4 bases, with 12 bases left in between. This CDR3 has 15 residues. The material sequenced was CD4+ or CD8+ T cells sorted from blood, taken in a trial of the OX40 agonist ivuxolimab. The V and J genes are TRBV27 and TRBJ2-1; D is unclear. The receptor was isolated from an adult with an advanced solid tumor such as melanoma, head and neck, liver or kidney cancer. The CDR3 reads CASSLTSRGYNEQFF. The CDR3 nucleotides are TGTGCCAGCAGTTTAACTTCCCGCGGTTACAATGAGCAGTTCTTC.